What follows describes a single T cell receptor beta chain. No antigen is known for it. The data were taken from a study of PD-1 blockade in mismatch repair-deficient tumors. Study-level findings and limits: Tumor-resident clones, often undetectable pretreatment in blood, expanded then contracted after pembrolizumab.

The repertoire was sequenced with immunoSEQ multiplex PCR; TCRdb's copy has only in-frame clones and lacks some. Among 15,000 to 25,000 clones listed, roughly 82% were seen once. This CDR3 comprises 15 residues. The V segment lost 6 bases and the J segment 6 bases; nucleotides outside the gene matches: 6. Per the germline V gene, CDR1 is SNHLY and CDR2 is FYNNEI. Every patient had mismatch repair deficiency by PCR or immunohistochemistry. The TCR-sequenced patients were a few responders to pembrolizumab. The TCR sequence derives from an adult with mismatch repair-deficient cancer. Sample: PBMCs, taken 52 weeks after starting pembrolizumab. The genes are TRBV2 and TRBJ2-3; the match to TRBD2 covers 13 bases. The DNA of the CDR3 is TGTGCCAGCAGCCCAGGACTAGCGGGAGCGGATACGCAGTATTTT. Translation: CASSPGLAGADTQYF.